A selection of T cell receptor beta chains follows, all from one sample in a study of PD-1 blockade in mismatch repair-deficient tumors. Repertoires were generated with immunoSEQ multiplex PCR, while TCRdb's copy carries only in-frame clones and drops some. The sample has some 120,000 clones, 86% seen once. Sequencing used peripheral blood, obtained 44 weeks after starting pembrolizumab. These receptors originate from an adult with mismatch repair-deficient cancer. CDR3s include the opening cysteine and the closing phenylalanine or tryptophan. Fields, in order: V gene, D gene, J gene, clone size, CDR3 DNA, CDR3 protein. The D gene is left open where the match is weak. The size of a clone is reported for some rows only, either as once, few or many, or as a class for expanded clones.

V: TRBV10-2
D: TRBD2
J: TRBJ2-1
size: -
DNA: TGCGCCAGCAGTGGTCCTAGCGGGAGGGTCGGAAATGAGCAGTTCTTC
CDR3: CASSGPSGRVGNEQFF

V: TRBV5-1
D: TRBD1
J: TRBJ1-1
size: once
DNA: TGCGCCAGCAGCAGCAGGACAGGGATGAACACTGAAGCTTTCTTT
CDR3: CASSSRTGMNTEAFF

V: TRBV7-9
D: -
J: TRBJ1-3
size: -
DNA: TGTGCCAGCAGCTCCCCGACAAACTCTGGAAACACCATATATTTT
CDR3: CASSSPTNSGNTIYF

V: TRBV19
D: -
J: TRBJ1-4
size: -
DNA: TGTGCCAGTAGTATATCCTCAACTAATGAAAAACTGTTTTTT
CDR3: CASSISSTNEKLFF

V: TRBV9
D: -
J: TRBJ1-2
size: -
DNA: TGTGCCAGCAGCGTAGATCTAGATGGGGCAGGGCCAAACTATGGCTACACCTTC
CDR3: CASSVDLDGAGPNYGYTF

V: TRBV4-1
D: -
J: TRBJ2-7
size: -
DNA: TGCGCCAGCAGCCAAGTTATCCACTCCTACGAGCAGTACTTC
CDR3: CASSQVIHSYEQYF

V: TRBV6-6
D: TRBD2
J: TRBJ2-7
size: once
DNA: TGTGCCAGCAGTTATGCGGGAGGGAGCCGCTACGAGCAGTACTTC
CDR3: CASSYAGGSRYEQYF

V: TRBV5-4
D: -
J: TRBJ2-7
size: -
DNA: TGTGCCAGCAGCCCGGAATCGTCGACCTACGAGCAGTACTTC
CDR3: CASSPESSTYEQYF

V: TRBV20-1
D: -
J: TRBJ2-7
size: few
DNA: TGCAGTGCGCAGGGGCAGCAGTACTTC
CDR3: CSAQGQQYF

V: TRBV27
D: -
J: TRBJ2-7
size: -
DNA: TGTGCCAGCTCACGGTTCGGGACAACCAACTACGAGCAGTACTTC
CDR3: CASSRFGTTNYEQYF

V: TRBV4-2
D: -
J: TRBJ1-2
size: -
DNA: TGTGCCAGCAGCTTGGCCGGTTTGGCAGGCAGCTATGGCTACACCTTC
CDR3: CASSLAGLAGSYGYTF

V: TRBV29-1
D: -
J: TRBJ1-1
size: -
DNA: TGCAGCGTTGAAGGACGGTCAGAAGACACTGAAGCTTTCTTT
CDR3: CSVEGRSEDTEAFF

V: TRBV11-2
D: -
J: TRBJ2-7
size: -
DNA: TGTGCCAGCAGCTTAGAGGTGACGGCGGACTACGAGCAGTACTTC
CDR3: CASSLEVTADYEQYF

V: TRBV30
D: TRBD1
J: TRBJ1-2
size: few
DNA: TGTGCCTGGGCGACAGGGTTTCGTGGCTACACCTTC
CDR3: CAWATGFRGYTF

V: TRBV27
D: TRBD1
J: TRBJ1-2
size: -
DNA: TGTGCCAGCAGTTTTGTGTCCGGGACAGGGACTAACTATGGCTACACCTTC
CDR3: CASSFVSGTGTNYGYTF

V: TRBV6-1
D: -
J: TRBJ1-2
size: -
DNA: TGTGCCAGCAGTGCCGGACCCCAGGGGCAAGTAGTCTATGGCTACACCTTC
CDR3: CASSAGPQGQVVYGYTF

V: TRBV28
D: -
J: TRBJ2-3
size: once
DNA: TGTGCCAGCAGTTCAGGCGATGATAGCACAGATACGCAGTATTTT
CDR3: CASSSGDDSTDTQYF

V: TRBV30
D: -
J: TRBJ2-7
size: once
DNA: TGTGCCTGGAGTAATCCCCTCAGCTCCTACGAGCAGTACTTC
CDR3: CAWSNPLSSYEQYF

V: TRBV11-2
D: TRBD2
J: TRBJ2-1
size: -
DNA: TGTGCCAGCAGCTTAGAGGGGGCTAGCGGGGTCAATGAGCAGTTCTTC
CDR3: CASSLEGASGVNEQFF

V: TRBV30
D: -
J: TRBJ1-2
size: many
DNA: TGTGCCTGGAAGGCTAACTATGGCTACACCTTC
CDR3: CAWKANYGYTF

V: TRBV6-6
D: -
J: TRBJ2-1
size: -
DNA: TGTGCCAGCAGCTGGACGAAGGGTTACAATGAGCAGTTCTTC
CDR3: CASSWTKGYNEQFF

V: TRBV18
D: TRBD1
J: TRBJ1-1
size: -
DNA: TGTGCCAGCTCACCCAGACAGGGGGGAGGTGCTGAAGCTTTCTTT
CDR3: CASSPRQGGGAEAFF

V: TRBV4-2
D: -
J: TRBJ2-7
size: -
DNA: TGTGCCAGCAGCCAAGTTGGGGGACACTACGAGCAGTACTTC
CDR3: CASSQVGGHYEQYF

V: TRBV7-9
D: -
J: TRBJ2-3
size: -
DNA: TGTGCCAGCAGCTTTTTAAAGCAGGGGCCCGTAGATACGCAGTATTTT
CDR3: CASSFLKQGPVDTQYF

V: TRBV5-4
D: -
J: TRBJ2-7
size: -
DNA: TGCGCCAGCAGCCGTGGGTCGGGGGACCCCTACGAGCAGTACTTC
CDR3: CASSRGSGDPYEQYF

V: TRBV2
D: -
J: TRBJ2-7
size: -
DNA: TGTGCCAGCAGAGGCGGCTACGAGCAGTACTTC
CDR3: CASRGGYEQYF

V: TRBV6-5
D: TRBD2
J: TRBJ2-2
size: -
DNA: TGTGCCAGCAGTTACTCGACTAGCGGGAGGACCGGGGAGCTGTTTTTT
CDR3: CASSYSTSGRTGELFF

V: TRBV7-9
D: -
J: TRBJ1-1
size: -
DNA: TGTGCCAGCAGCCCCCGGGCCCTCTATTTT
CDR3: CASSPRALYF

V: TRBV5-1
D: -
J: TRBJ2-7
size: -
DNA: TGCGCCAGCAGCCCAGCCCCGGGACCTAACTACGAGCAGTACTTC
CDR3: CASSPAPGPNYEQYF

V: TRBV18
D: -
J: TRBJ1-5
size: -
DNA: TGTGCCAGCTCACCCGAGGGCACCAGCAATCAGCCCCAGCATTTT
CDR3: CASSPEGTSNQPQHF

V: TRBV11-3
D: -
J: TRBJ2-7
size: -
DNA: TGTGCCAGCAGCTCGACCTACGAGCAGTACTTC
CDR3: CASSSTYEQYF

V: TRBV19
D: TRBD1
J: TRBJ1-2
size: -
DNA: TGTGCCAGTACCCTAGAGGGGGCGACCTACTATGGCTACACCTTC
CDR3: CASTLEGATYYGYTF

V: TRBV27
D: -
J: TRBJ2-7
size: -
DNA: TGTGCCAGCAGTTTAGTCGGGTCGGCCTACGAGCAGTACTTC
CDR3: CASSLVGSAYEQYF

V: TRBV11-3
D: -
J: TRBJ1-4
size: -
DNA: TGTGCCAGCAGCTTTAGGGGGACTAATGAAAAACTGTTTTTT
CDR3: CASSFRGTNEKLFF

V: TRBV5-6
D: -
J: TRBJ2-7
size: -
DNA: TGTGCCAGCAGCCCGGATGGGCTAGGGGCTTCCTACGAGCAGTACTTC
CDR3: CASSPDGLGASYEQYF

V: TRBV13
D: TRBD1
J: TRBJ2-7
size: -
DNA: TGTGCCAGCAGCGCTACCGGGACAGGGGGCCCCTACGAGCAGTACTTC
CDR3: CASSATGTGGPYEQYF

V: TRBV9
D: -
J: TRBJ2-1
size: -
DNA: TGTGCCAGCAGCGTGGTGGGGGACTCCTACAATGAGCAGTTCTTC
CDR3: CASSVVGDSYNEQFF

V: TRBV23-1
D: TRBD2
J: TRBJ2-3
size: -
DNA: TGCGCCAGCAGTCCGCCGACTAGCGGGAGCACAGATACGCAGTATTTT
CDR3: CASSPPTSGSTDTQYF

V: TRBV19
D: -
J: TRBJ2-1
size: -
DNA: TGTGCCAGTAGTCTTAGTAGAAGCCCCTACAATGAGCAGTTCTTC
CDR3: CASSLSRSPYNEQFF

V: TRBV28
D: -
J: TRBJ2-5
size: -
DNA: TGTGCCACCTCCCCCCCAAACAGGGTCAAGCAGTACTTC
CDR3: CATSPPNRVKQYF

V: TRBV5-6
D: TRBD1
J: TRBJ2-5
size: -
DNA: TGTGCCAGCAGCTTGGTGGCAGGGGGCAGGCAAGAGACCCAGTACTTC
CDR3: CASSLVAGGRQETQYF

V: TRBV30
D: -
J: TRBJ2-1
size: -
DNA: TGTGCCTGGAACGTCGGGGAGAGCTCCTACAATGAGCAGTTCTTC
CDR3: CAWNVGESSYNEQFF

V: TRBV11-2
D: -
J: TRBJ2-3
size: -
DNA: TGTGCCAGCAGCTTGGGTCCGGGACTTGACCATACGCAGTATTTT
CDR3: CASSLGPGLDHTQYF

V: TRBV28
D: TRBD2
J: TRBJ2-1
size: -
DNA: TGTGCCAGCAGTTTACTACTAGCGGGAGGGCCGGAGAATGAGCAGTTCTTC
CDR3: CASSLLLAGGPENEQFF

V: TRBV6-5
D: -
J: TRBJ2-7
size: -
DNA: TGTGCCAGCAGCCGTTATCTAAGCTCCTACGAGCAGTACTTC
CDR3: CASSRYLSSYEQYF

V: TRBV28
D: -
J: TRBJ2-7
size: -
DNA: TGTGCCAGCAGTTTACAGGGGTCTGGAGGGGCCTACGAGCAGTACTTC
CDR3: CASSLQGSGGAYEQYF

V: TRBV25-1
D: -
J: TRBJ1-2
size: -
DNA: TGTGCCAGCAGTCGGTCAGAAAGACGATATGGCTACACCTTC
CDR3: CASSRSERRYGYTF

V: TRBV9
D: -
J: TRBJ1-1
size: -
DNA: TGTGCCAGCAGCACCTCATCCAGTGAAGCTTTCTTT
CDR3: CASSTSSSEAFF

V: TRBV27
D: -
J: TRBJ2-1
size: few
DNA: TGTGCCAGCAGTTTACACCAGGGAAATGAGCAGTTCTTC
CDR3: CASSLHQGNEQFF

V: TRBV19
D: -
J: TRBJ1-1
size: -
DNA: TGTGCCAGTACCCAAATGGCGACAGGCTCATGGGCTTTCTTT
CDR3: CASTQMATGSWAFF

V: TRBV11-2
D: -
J: TRBJ2-1
size: -
DNA: TGTGCCAGCAGCTTTGAGACCTCCTACAATGAGCAGTTCTTC
CDR3: CASSFETSYNEQFF

V: TRBV5-1
D: TRBD1
J: TRBJ2-4
size: -
DNA: TGCGCCAGCAGCTTGGACAGGGGAGTGGGAAACATTCAGTACTTC
CDR3: CASSLDRGVGNIQYF